This TCR beta chain was recovered during a study of cytomegalovirus exposure and HLA in healthy donors. CDR1 is LGHNT and CDR2 is FRNRAP in the germline V gene. The CDR3 length is 12 residues. Trimming cost V 0 bases and J 8 bases, with 7 bases left between them. Amplification used 60 Vbeta primers and 13 Jbeta primers. Sequenced by immunoSEQ multiplex PCR; TCRdb stores in-frame clones only, minus some. The table includes around 100,000 clones, 55% to 75% detected once. Study-level findings and limits: Among TCR beta chains, those listed as cytomegalovirus-associated numbered about 160. It has been reported that TCR beta sequences accurately predicted the HLA-A and HLA-B alleles of most subjects. One variant, a missense change in DCLRE1C, was linked in a later analysis to TCR beta V- and J-gene trimming.

On this clone itself: The antigen is undetermined.

The rearrangement joins TRBV12-5 to TRBJ1-2, with D hard to call. This clonotype was sampled from a man aged 30 to 39 in good health and CMV-seropositive. The sequencing input was PBMCs. CDR3 DNA: TGTGCTAGTGGTTTGGTGGGCGGGGGCTACACCTTC. It specifies CASGLVGGGYTF.